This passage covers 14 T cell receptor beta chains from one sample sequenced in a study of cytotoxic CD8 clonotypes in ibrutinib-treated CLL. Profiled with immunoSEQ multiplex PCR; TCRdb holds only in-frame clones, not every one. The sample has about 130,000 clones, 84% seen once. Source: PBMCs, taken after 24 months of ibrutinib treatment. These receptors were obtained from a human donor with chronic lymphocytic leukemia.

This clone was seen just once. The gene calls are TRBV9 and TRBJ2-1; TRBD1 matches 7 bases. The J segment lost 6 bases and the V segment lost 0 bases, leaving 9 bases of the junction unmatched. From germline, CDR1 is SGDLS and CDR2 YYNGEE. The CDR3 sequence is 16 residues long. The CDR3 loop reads CASSVGRTGGPNEQFF. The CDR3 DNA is TGTGCCAGCAGCGTAGGGCGGACAGGAGGACCCAATGAGCAGTTCTTC.

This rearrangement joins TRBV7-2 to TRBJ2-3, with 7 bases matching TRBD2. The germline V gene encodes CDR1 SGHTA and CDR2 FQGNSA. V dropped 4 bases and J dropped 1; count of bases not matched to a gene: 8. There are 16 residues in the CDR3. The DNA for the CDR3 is TGTGCCAGCAGCTCCCGGGTTGGGGGGGGCACAGATACGCAGTATTTT. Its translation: CASSSRVGGGTDTQYF.

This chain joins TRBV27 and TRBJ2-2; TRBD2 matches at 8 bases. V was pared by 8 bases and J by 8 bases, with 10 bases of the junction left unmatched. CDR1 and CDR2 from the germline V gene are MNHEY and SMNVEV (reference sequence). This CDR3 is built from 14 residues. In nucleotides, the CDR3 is TGTGCCAGCCATCCCGGTGGCGGGAGGGGGGAGCTGTTTTTT. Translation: CASHPGGGRGELFF.

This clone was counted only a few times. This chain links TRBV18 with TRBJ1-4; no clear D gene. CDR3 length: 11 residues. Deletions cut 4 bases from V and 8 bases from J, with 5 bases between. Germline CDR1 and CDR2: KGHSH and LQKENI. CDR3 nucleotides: TGTGCCAGCTCACTTCAAGAAAAACTGTTTTTT. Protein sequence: CASSLQEKLFF.

The CDR3 reads CASSLDRVTEAFF. For the CDR3, the DNA is TGCGCCAGCAGCTTAGACAGGGTCACTGAAGCTTTCTTT. The chain employs TRBV5-1 and TRBJ1-1; TRBD1 agrees at 7 bases. This CDR3 has 13 amino acids. Germline V gene lookup returns CDR1 SGHRS and CDR2 YFSETQ. J gave up 4 bases and V 2 bases, and 2 bases lay outside the gene matches.

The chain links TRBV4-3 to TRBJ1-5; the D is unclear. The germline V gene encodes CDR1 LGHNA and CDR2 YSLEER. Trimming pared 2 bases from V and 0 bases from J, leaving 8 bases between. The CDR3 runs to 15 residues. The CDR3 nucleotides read TGCGCCAGCAGCCAAATGCATTTTAGCAATCAGCCCCAGCATTTT. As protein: CASSQMHFSNQPQHF.

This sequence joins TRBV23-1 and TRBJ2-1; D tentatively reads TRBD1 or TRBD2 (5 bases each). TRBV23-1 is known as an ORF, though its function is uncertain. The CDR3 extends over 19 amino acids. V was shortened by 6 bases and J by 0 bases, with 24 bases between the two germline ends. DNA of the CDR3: TGCGCCAGCAGCCGCTACCGGGACGGGTTGGGGACCTCCTACAATGAGCAGTTCTTC. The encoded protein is CASSRYRDGLGTSYNEQFF.

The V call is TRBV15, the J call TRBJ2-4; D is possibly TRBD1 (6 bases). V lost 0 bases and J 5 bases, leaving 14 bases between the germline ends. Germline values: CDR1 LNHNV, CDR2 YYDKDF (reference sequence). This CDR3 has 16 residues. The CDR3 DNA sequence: TGTGCCACCAGCAGAGATCCAGGGGACCCCCAAAACATTCAGTACTTC. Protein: CATSRDPGDPQNIQYF.

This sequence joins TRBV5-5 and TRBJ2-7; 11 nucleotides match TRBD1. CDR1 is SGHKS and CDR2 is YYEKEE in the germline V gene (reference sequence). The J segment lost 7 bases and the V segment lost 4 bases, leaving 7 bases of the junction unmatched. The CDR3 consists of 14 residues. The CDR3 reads CASSPGQGVEEQYF. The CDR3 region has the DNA TGTGCCAGCAGCCCGGGACAGGGGGTGGAGGAGCAGTACTTC. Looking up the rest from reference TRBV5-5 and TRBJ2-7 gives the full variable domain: DAGVTQSPTHLIKTRGQQVTLRCSPISGHKSVSWYQQVLGQGPQFIFQYYEKEERGRGNFPDRFSARQFPNYSSELNVNALLLGDSALYLCASSPGQGVEEQYFGPGTRLTVT.

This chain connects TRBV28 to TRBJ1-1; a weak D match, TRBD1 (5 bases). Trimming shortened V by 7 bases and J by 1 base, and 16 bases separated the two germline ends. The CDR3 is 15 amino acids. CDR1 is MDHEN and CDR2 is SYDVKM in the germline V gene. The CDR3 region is CASIPRQGWNTEAFF. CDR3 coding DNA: TGTGCCAGCATTCCACGGCAGGGTTGGAACACTGAAGCTTTCTTT.

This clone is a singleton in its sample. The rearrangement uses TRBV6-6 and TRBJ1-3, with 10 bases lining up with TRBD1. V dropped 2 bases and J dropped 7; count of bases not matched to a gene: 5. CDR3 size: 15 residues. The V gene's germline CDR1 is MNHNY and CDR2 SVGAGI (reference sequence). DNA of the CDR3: TGTGCCAGCAGTTACGTGTGGACAGGGGGTAACACCATATATTTT. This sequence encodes CASSYVWTGGNTIYF.

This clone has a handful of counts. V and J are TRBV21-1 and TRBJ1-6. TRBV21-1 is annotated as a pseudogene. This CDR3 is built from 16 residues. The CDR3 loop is CASSYHSRGANSPLHF. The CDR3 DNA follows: TGTGCCAGCAGCTACCACAGTAGGGGGGCAAATTCACCCCTCCACTTT.

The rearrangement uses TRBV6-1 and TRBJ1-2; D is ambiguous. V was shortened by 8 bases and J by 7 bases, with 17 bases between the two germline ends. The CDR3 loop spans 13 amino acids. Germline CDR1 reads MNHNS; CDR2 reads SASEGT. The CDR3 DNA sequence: TGTGCCAGCCAATCCCTTCCGGTCGCTGGCTACACCTTC. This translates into CASQSLPVAGYTF.

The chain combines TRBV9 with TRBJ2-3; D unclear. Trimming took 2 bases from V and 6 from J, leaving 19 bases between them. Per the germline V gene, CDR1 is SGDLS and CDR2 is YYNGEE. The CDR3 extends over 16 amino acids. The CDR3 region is CASSVDPLVLPDTQYF. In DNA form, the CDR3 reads TGTGCCAGCAGCGTCGACCCCCTGGTTCTACCCGATACGCAGTATTTT. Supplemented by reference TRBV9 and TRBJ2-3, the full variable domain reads DSGVTQTPKHLITATGQRVTLRCSPRSGDLSVYWYQQSLDQGLQFLIQYYNGEERAKGNILERFSAQQFPDLHSELNLSSLELGDSALYFCASSVDPLVLPDTQYFGPGTRLTVL.